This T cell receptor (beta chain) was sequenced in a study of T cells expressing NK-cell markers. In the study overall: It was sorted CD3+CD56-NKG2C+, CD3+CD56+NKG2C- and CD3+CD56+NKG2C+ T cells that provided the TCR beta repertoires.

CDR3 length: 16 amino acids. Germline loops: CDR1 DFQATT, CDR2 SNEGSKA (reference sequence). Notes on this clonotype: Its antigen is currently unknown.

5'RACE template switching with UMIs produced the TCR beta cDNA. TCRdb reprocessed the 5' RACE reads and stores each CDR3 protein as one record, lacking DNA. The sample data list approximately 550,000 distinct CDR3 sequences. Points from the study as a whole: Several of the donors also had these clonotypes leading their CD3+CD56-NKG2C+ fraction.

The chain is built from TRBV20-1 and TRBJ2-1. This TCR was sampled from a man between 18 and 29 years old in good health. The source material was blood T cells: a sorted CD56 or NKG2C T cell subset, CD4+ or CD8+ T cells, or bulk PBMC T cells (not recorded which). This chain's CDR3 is CSARDFQNYGYNEQFF.